The rows below give T cell receptor beta chains drawn from one sample of a study of T cells in narcolepsy. The repertoire was sequenced with immunoSEQ multiplex PCR; TCRdb's copy has only in-frame clones and lacks some. In the table there are thousands of clones, about 61% of which are singletons. Material: CD45RA- memory CD8+ T cells from PBMCs. These receptors originate from a human donor with narcolepsy. The CDR3 runs from the conserved cysteine through the conserved F or W. Each record gives: V gene, J gene, D gene, clone size, CDR3 DNA, CDR3 protein. A D gene is named only where the DNA matches it firmly. Some rows have no size entry. The others give once, few or many, or a class for an expanded clone.

TRBV27,TRBJ1-2,-,-,TGTGCCAGCACTCCGGGCCAGGGAGGTAACTATGGCTACACCTTC,CASTPGQGGNYGYTF
TRBV7-2,TRBJ1-3,-,-,TGTGCCAGCAGCTTAGAGCAACCCTCTGGAAACACCATATATTTT,CASSLEQPSGNTIYF
TRBV11-3,TRBJ1-5,-,-,TGTGCCAGCAGCTTAGTGCTGAATCAGCCCCAGCATTTT,CASSLVLNQPQHF
TRBV4-2,TRBJ2-5,TRBD2,-,TGTGCCAGCAGCCAAGGGACTAGCGGAATAATACAAGAGACCCAGTACTTC,CASSQGTSGIIQETQYF
TRBV10-3,TRBJ2-7,-,hyperexpanded,TGTGCCATCATAGACCGTGTCACCTACGAGCAGTACTTC,CAIIDRVTYEQYF
TRBV19,TRBJ2-7,TRBD1,-,TGTGCCAGTAGTCCTTACCCCCCGGACAGGACGATCATCTACGAGCAGTACTTC,CASSPYPPDRTIIYEQYF
TRBV6-4,TRBJ1-1,-,-,TGTGCCAGCAGTGCTAATTCGAACACTGAAGCTTTCTTT,CASSANSNTEAFF
TRBV7-7,TRBJ2-1,-,few,TGTGCCAGCGGGCAGGGTGGGGGGAATGAGCAGTTCTTC,CASGQGGGNEQFF
TRBV4-2,TRBJ2-1,TRBD2,few,TGTGCCAGCAGCCAAGACGAGGAGCTAGCGGGCCTCCAGCAGTTCTTC,CASSQDEELAGLQQFF
TRBV6-6,TRBJ2-7,-,-,TGTGCCAGCAGTGACAGTGACTCCTACGAGCAGTACTTC,CASSDSDSYEQYF
TRBV10-2,TRBJ1-1,TRBD1,-,TGCGCCACAGACAGGGGTGGAAGTTACACTGAAGCTTTCTTT,CATDRGGSYTEAFF
TRBV7-9,TRBJ2-1,TRBD2,-,TGTGCCAGCAGCTCTGCGGGCGGGGGTCACTCCTACAATGAGCAGTTCTTC,CASSSAGGGHSYNEQFF
TRBV5-8,TRBJ1-1,-,-,TGTGCCAGCACCACCTTAGGAACTGAAGCTTTCTTT,CASTTLGTEAFF
TRBV19,TRBJ2-7,-,-,TGTGCCAGTAGCATTAGACCCAGGGATCGGTACGAGCAGTACTTC,CASSIRPRDRYEQYF
TRBV7-9,TRBJ1-2,TRBD1,once,TGTGCCAGCAGCGATTCCTCGGGACAGGCCTATGGCTACACCTTC,CASSDSSGQAYGYTF
TRBV30,TRBJ2-7,-,-,TGTGCCTGGATGCCAGGGGATAACTCCTACGAGCAGTACTTC,CAWMPGDNSYEQYF
TRBV27,TRBJ2-2,-,-,TGTGCCAGCAGGTCAGGTAACGGGGAGCTGTTTTTT,CASRSGNGELFF
TRBV7-8,TRBJ2-5,-,-,TGTGCCAGCAGCCGGGCCCGTGAGACCCAGTACTTC,CASSRARETQYF
TRBV6-5,TRBJ2-7,-,-,TGTGCCACCTCCCGGACCATCGATAGTCCAAGCGAGCAGTACTTC,CATSRTIDSPSEQYF
TRBV4-2,TRBJ2-3,-,-,TGTGCCAGCAGCCAAGATCGAGGGGGTGGGACAGATACGCAGTATTTT,CASSQDRGGGTDTQYF
TRBV5-4,TRBJ1-4,-,-,TGTGCCAGCAGCCGTGATGAAAAACTGTTTTTT,CASSRDEKLFF
TRBV5-1,TRBJ1-4,-,-,TGCGCCAGCTCCACAACAGGGTTGGAAAAACTGTTTTTT,CASSTTGLEKLFF
TRBV25-1,TRBJ2-7,TRBD1,-,TGTGCCGTCAGGGGACAGGGATGGGAGCAGTACTTC,CAVRGQGWEQYF
TRBV5-1,TRBJ1-5,-,-,TGCGCCAGCAGCTTTGGGAGGAATCAGCCCCAGCATTTT,CASSFGRNQPQHF
TRBV20-1,TRBJ1-2,-,-,TGCAGTGCTCGCCCGATCTATGGCTACACCTTC,CSARPIYGYTF
TRBV9,TRBJ1-1,TRBD1,-,TGTGCCAGCAGTGTTGGACCCAAAGCCGGGACAGGGTTTAAGGCCACTGAAGCTTTCTTT,CASSVGPKAGTGFKATEAFF
TRBV10-3,TRBJ1-2,-,-,TGTGCCATTCACGAAGGGAATACGAATGGCTACACCTTC,CAIHEGNTNGYTF
TRBV5-1,TRBJ2-3,-,-,TGCGCCAGCAGCTTGAGGCAGGGGCCCAGCACAGATACGCAGTATTTT,CASSLRQGPSTDTQYF
TRBV6-5,TRBJ1-4,-,few,TGTGCCAGCAGTTCCAGTTTTGCACCGACTAATGAAAAACTGTTTTTT,CASSSSFAPTNEKLFF
TRBV4-3,TRBJ2-1,-,-,TGCGCCAGCAGCCAAGATAGTGGACAGCCTTACAATGAGCAGTTCTTC,CASSQDSGQPYNEQFF
TRBV4-1,TRBJ2-2,-,-,TGCGCCAGCAGCCAAGATTTATCATTCACCGGGGAGCTGTTTTTT,CASSQDLSFTGELFF
TRBV4-1,TRBJ2-5,-,-,TGCGCCAGCAGCCAAGACCGGCTAGAGACGTACCAAGAGACCCAGTACTTC,CASSQDRLETYQETQYF
TRBV5-4,TRBJ1-6,-,-,TGTGCCAGCAGCCAAGATCTTGGGTCGGGGAATTCACCCCTCCACTTT,CASSQDLGSGNSPLHF
TRBV2,TRBJ1-2,TRBD1,-,TGTGCCAGCAGCGGACAGGGGCTGAGTAGGGGCTACACCTTC,CASSGQGLSRGYTF
TRBV2,TRBJ2-2,-,-,TGTGCCAGCAGTGAATGGCCGTCTTGGCGGGGACTCACCGGGGAGCTGTTTTTT,CASSEWPSWRGLTGELFF
TRBV19,TRBJ2-3,-,-,TGTGCCAGTAGTCTACTCCCCCAGGATACGCAGTATTTT,CASSLLPQDTQYF